The 9 T cell receptor beta chains below all came from one sample that was sequenced in a study of T-cell reconstitution after alpha-beta-depleted transplantation in children. Unique molecular identifiers were used to barcode this TCRbeta library. In TCRdb, the PCR reads were re-called with MiXCR into one record per CDR3 protein. The sample carries 150,000 to 200,000 distinct CDR3 sequences, just over 14% recorded once. The input for sequencing was PBMCs from the stem cell graft donor, taken from the stem cell graft. The receptors were gathered from a human donor who donated a stem cell graft to a child with acute lymphoblastic leukemia.

This chain joins TRBV15 and TRBJ2-3; perhaps TRBD2 as D (5 bases). This CDR3 has 13 amino acids. Between the trimmed V and J ends, which lost 8 bases and 2 bases, there was a span of 11 bases. Germline CDR1 is LNHNV and CDR2 is YYDKDF (reference sequence). DNA of the CDR3: TGTGCCACCGGCCGGGGATTCACAGATACGCAGTATTTT. Its protein product is CATGRGFTDTQYF.

This clonotype was found many times. This chain uses TRBV5-1 with TRBJ2-1; D uncertain. This CDR3 has 16 residues. Germline-derived CDR1 and CDR2 are SGHRS and YFSETQ. V was cut by 5 bases and J by 0 bases, with 15 bases left in between. CDR3 bases: TGCGCCAGCAGGAAGGACGGTCCAAGCTCCTACAATGAGCAGTTCTTC. Its translation: CASRKDGPSSYNEQFF.

This clonotype showed up many times. The V call is TRBV5-4, the J call TRBJ2-5; D may be TRBD2 (6 bases). V was cut by 4 bases and J by 4 bases, with 17 bases left in between. Germline V gene sequence: CDR1 SGHNT, CDR2 YYREEE (reference sequence). This CDR3 has 15 amino acids. CDR3 nucleotides: TGTGCCAGCAGCCGACTCCTAGACGGGAGAGAGACCCAGTACTTC. As protein: CASSRLLDGRETQYF.

The table lists this clonotype with many counts. The rearrangement uses TRBV29-1 and TRBJ2-7; TRBD1 agrees at 9 bases. Germline lookup yields CDR1 SQVTM and CDR2 ANQGSEA. J gave up 0 bases and V 4 bases, and 16 bases lay outside the gene matches. This CDR3 region has 18 residues. CDR3: CSVGLPTYRDRVSYEQYF. CDR3 nucleotide sequence: TGCAGCGTTGGTTTACCGACCTACCGGGACAGGGTCTCCTACGAGCAGTACTTC.

Ten or more counts support this clonotype. The chain couples TRBV4-1 to TRBJ2-2; tentative D call: TRBD1 (6 bases). This CDR3 is built from 17 residues. Trimming removed 0 bases at V and 3 bases at J, with 14 bases between. In germline, CDR1 is MGHRA, CDR2 YSYEKL. Here the CDR3 DNA reads TGCGCCAGCAGCCAAGATTTAAACAGGGTCGACACCGGGGAGCTGTTTTTT. Encoded protein: CASSQDLNRVDTGELFF.

This clonotype showed up many times. The chain combines TRBV5-1 with TRBJ2-3; D remains ambiguous. Trimming cost V 4 bases and J 0 bases, with 6 bases left between them. The CDR3 loop spans 13 amino acids. The germline V gene encodes CDR1 SGHRS and CDR2 YFSETQ. For the CDR3, the DNA is TGCGCCAGCAGCACCTCTAGCACAGATACGCAGTATTTT. Amino acid sequence: CASSTSSTDTQYF.

There are many counts of this clonotype. The chain uses TRBV29-1 and TRBJ2-7; D gene ambiguous. The CDR3 sequence is 16 residues long. Germline V lookup: CDR1 SQVTM, CDR2 ANQGSEA. V was shortened by 0 bases and J by 0 bases, with 15 bases between the two germline ends. CDR3 residues: CSVEDPTTSYSYEQYF. In DNA form, the CDR3 reads TGCAGCGTTGAAGACCCAACGACCTCTTACTCCTACGAGCAGTACTTC.

This clonotype was observed at least ten times. The V and J genes are TRBV5-1 and TRBJ2-5, with 10 bases aligning to TRBD1. Germline values: CDR1 SGHRS, CDR2 YFSETQ. The CDR3 loop spans 15 amino acids. V lost 4 bases to trimming and J lost 5 bases; unmatched junction nucleotides: 8. DNA for the CDR3: TGCGCCAGCAGCGTGTCACCGGGACAGGGGGAGACCCAGTACTTC. Translation gives CASSVSPGQGETQYF.

This clonotype has ten or more counts. The CDR3 is CASSLDWSRGTDTQYF. Here the CDR3 DNA reads TGCGCCAGCAGCTTGGATTGGAGTCGGGGCACAGATACGCAGTATTTT. V gene TRBV5-1 combines with J gene TRBJ2-3, with D unresolved. This CDR3 contains 16 residues. The ends were cut back, 0 bases at V and 1 base at J, with 12 bases in the middle. CDR1 and CDR2 (germline): SGHRS, YFSETQ.